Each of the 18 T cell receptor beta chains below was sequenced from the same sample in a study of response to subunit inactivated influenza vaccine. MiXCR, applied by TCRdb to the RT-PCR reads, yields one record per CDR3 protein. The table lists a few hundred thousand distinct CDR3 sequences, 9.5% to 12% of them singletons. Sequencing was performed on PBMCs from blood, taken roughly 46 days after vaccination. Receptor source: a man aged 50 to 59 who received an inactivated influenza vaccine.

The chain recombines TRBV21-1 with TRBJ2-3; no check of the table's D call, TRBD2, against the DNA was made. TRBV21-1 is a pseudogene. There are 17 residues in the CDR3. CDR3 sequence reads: CASSKGRSGNDSDTQYF. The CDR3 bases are TGTGCCAGCAGCAAAGGGAGGAGCGGGAATGATTCAGATACGCAGTATTTT.

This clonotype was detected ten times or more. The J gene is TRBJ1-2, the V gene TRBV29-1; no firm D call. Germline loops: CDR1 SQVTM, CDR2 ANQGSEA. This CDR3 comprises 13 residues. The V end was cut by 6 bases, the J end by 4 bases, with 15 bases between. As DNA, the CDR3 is TGCAGCGTAAATGACGGAACCGTCTATGGCTACACCTTC. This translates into CSVNDGTVYGYTF.

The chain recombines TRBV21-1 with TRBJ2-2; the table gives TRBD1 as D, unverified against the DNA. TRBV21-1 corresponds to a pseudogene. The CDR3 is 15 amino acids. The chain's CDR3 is CASSSGTGGSGELFF. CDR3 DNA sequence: TGTGCCAGCAGCAGCGGGACAGGGGGCTCCGGGGAGCTGTTTTTT.

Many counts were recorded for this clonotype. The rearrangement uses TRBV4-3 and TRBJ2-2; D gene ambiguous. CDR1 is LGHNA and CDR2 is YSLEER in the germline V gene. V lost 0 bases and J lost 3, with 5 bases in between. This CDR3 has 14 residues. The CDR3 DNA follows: TGCGCCAGCAGCCAAGATCGGTACACCGGGGAGCTGTTTTTT. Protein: CASSQDRYTGELFF.

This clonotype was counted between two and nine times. This CDR3 is CAIAGDGIAKNIQYF. In nucleotides, the CDR3 is TGTGCCATCGCGGGGGATGGAATAGCCAAAAACATTCAGTACTTC. The chain employs TRBV10-3 and TRBJ2-4, with 7 bases lining up with TRBD2. V shed 8 bases, J shed 0 bases, and the junction held 7 bases outside the gene matches. CDR3 length: 15 amino acids. Germline CDR1 and CDR2: ENHRY and SYGVKD.

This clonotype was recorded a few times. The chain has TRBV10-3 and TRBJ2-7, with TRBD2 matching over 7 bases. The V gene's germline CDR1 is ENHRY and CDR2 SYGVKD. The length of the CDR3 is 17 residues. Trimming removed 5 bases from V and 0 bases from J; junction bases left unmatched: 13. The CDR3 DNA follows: TGTGCCATCAGTACCCCCAGGAAGGGCGGGGGCTCCTACGAGCAGTACTTC. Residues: CAISTPRKGGGSYEQYF.

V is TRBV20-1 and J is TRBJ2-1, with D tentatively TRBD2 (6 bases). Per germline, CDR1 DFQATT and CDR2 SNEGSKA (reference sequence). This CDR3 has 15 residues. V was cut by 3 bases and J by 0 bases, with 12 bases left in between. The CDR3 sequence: CSASRPGLSYNEQFF. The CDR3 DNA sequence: TGCAGTGCTAGCCGACCGGGACTCTCCTACAATGAGCAGTTCTTC.

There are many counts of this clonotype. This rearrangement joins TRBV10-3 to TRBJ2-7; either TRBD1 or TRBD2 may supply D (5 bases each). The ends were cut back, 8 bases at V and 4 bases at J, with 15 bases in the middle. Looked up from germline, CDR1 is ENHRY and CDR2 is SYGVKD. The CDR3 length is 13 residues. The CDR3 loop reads CAISGTLLYEQYF. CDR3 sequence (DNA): TGTGCCATCTCCGGGACCCTACTTTACGAGCAGTACTTC.

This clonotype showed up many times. CDR3 amino acids: CASSPRLAGVNEQFF. As DNA, the CDR3 is TGTGCCAGCAGTCCCCGACTAGCGGGGGTGAATGAGCAGTTCTTC. This chain joins TRBV12-3 or TRBV12-4 and TRBJ2-1; TRBD2 matches 12 bases. The junction had 6 bases not matched to a gene; V was cut back by 5 bases and J by 7 bases. CDR3 size: 15 residues.

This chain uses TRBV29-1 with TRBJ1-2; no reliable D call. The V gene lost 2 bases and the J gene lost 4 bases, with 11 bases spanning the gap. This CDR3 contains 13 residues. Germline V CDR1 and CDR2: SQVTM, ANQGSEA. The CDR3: CSVEKRVGYGYTF. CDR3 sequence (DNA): TGCAGCGTTGAAAAACGGGTGGGCTATGGCTACACCTTC.

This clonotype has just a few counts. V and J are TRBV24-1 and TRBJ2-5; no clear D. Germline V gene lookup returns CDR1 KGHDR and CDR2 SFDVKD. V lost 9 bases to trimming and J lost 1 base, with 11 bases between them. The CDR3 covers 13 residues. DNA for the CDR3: TGTGCCACCGCTCTCGGGTCCCAAGAGACCCAGTACTTC. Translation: CATALGSQETQYF.

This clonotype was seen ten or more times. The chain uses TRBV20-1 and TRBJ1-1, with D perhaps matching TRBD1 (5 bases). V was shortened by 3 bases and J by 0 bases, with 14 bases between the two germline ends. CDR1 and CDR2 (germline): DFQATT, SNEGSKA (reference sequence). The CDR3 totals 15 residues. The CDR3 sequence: CSASAGAPMNTEAFF. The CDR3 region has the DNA TGCAGTGCTAGTGCCGGGGCCCCGATGAACACTGAAGCTTTCTTT.

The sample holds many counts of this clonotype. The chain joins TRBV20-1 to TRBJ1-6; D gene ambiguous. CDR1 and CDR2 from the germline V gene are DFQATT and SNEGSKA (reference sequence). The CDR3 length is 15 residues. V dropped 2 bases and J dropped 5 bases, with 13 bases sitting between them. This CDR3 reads CSARPADWDNSPLHF. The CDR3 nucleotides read TGCAGTGCTAGACCGGCGGACTGGGATAATTCACCCCTCCACTTT.

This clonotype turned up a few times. The CDR3 reads CSASSSGTGYIQYF. Written as DNA, the CDR3 is TGCAGTGCTAGTAGTAGCGGGACAGGATACATTCAGTACTTC. This rearrangement joins TRBV20-1 to TRBJ2-4; D possibly matches TRBD1 or TRBD2 (8 bases each). This CDR3 is built from 14 residues. Trimming removed 3 bases from V and 8 bases from J, with 17 bases in between. Germline CDR1 reads DFQATT; CDR2 reads SNEGSKA (reference sequence).

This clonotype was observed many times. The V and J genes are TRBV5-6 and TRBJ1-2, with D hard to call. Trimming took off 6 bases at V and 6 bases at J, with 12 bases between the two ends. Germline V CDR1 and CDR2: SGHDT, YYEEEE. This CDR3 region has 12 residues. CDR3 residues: CASTLGGHGYTF. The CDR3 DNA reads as TGTGCCAGCACCCTGGGAGGGCATGGCTACACCTTC. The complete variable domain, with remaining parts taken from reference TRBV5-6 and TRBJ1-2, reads DAGVTQSPTHLIKTRGQQVTLRCSPKSGHDTVSWYQQALGQGPQFIFQYYEEEERQRGNFPDRFSGHQFPNYSSELNVNALLLGDSALYLCASTLGGHGYTFGSGTRLTVV.

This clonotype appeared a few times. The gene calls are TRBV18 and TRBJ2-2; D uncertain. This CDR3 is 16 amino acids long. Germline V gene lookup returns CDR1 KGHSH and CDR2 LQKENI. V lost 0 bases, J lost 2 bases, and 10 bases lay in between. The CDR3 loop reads CASSPPEQSNTGELFF. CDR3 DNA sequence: TGTGCCAGCTCACCACCGGAACAGAGCAACACCGGGGAGCTGTTTTTT. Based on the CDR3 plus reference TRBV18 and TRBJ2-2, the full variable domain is NAGVMQNPRHLVRRRGQEARLRCSPMKGHSHVYWYRQLPEEGLKFMVYLQKENIIDESGMPKERFSAEFPKEGPSILRIQQVVRGDSAAYFCASSPPEQSNTGELFFGEGSRLTVL.

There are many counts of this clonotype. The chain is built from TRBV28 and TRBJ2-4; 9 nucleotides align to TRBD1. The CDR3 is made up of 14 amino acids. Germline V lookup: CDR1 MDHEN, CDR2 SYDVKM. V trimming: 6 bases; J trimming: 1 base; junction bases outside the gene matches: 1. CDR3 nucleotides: TGTGCCAGCAGACAGGGGGCGGCCAAAAACATTCAGTACTTC. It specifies CASRQGAAKNIQYF.

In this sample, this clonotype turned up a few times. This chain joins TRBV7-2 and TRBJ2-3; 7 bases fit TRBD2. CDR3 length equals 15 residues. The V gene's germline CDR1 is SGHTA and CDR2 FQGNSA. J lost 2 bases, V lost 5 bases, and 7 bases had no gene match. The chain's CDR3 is CASSPPGLITDTQYF. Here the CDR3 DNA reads TGTGCCAGCAGCCCACCGGGACTAATCACAGATACGCAGTATTTT.